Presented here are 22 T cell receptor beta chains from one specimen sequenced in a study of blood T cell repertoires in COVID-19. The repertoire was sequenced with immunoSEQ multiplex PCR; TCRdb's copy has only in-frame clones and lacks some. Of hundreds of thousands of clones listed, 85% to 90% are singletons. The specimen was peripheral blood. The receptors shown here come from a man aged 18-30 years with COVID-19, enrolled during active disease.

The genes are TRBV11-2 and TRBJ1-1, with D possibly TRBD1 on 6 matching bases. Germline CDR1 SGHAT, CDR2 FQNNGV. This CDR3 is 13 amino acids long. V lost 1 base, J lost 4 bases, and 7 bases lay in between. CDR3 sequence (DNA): TGTGCCAGCAGCTTAGCAGGGGTCACTGAAGCTTTCTTT. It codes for CASSLAGVTEAFF. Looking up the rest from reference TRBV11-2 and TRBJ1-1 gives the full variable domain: EAGVAQSPRYKIIEKRQSVAFWCNPISGHATLYWYQQILGQGPKLLIQFQNNGVVDDSQLPKDRFSAERLKGVDSTLKIQPAKLEDSAVYLCASSLAGVTEAFFGQGTRLTVV.

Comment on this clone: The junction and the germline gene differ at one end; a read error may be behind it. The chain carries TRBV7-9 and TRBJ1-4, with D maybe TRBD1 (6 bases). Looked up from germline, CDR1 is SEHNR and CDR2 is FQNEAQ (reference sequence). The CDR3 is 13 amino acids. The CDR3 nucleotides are TGTGCCAGCAGCTTAGGCAGGGGTGAAGAACTGTTTTTT. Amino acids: CASSLGRGEELFF.

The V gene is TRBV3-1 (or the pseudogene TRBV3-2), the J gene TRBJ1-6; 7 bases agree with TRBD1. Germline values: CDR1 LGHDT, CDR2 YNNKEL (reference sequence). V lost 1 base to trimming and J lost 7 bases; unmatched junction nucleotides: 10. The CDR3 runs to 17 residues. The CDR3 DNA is TGTGCCAGCAGCCAAGGATCAGGGGGTTATAGGAATTCACCCCTCCACTTT. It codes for CASSQGSGGYRNSPLHF.

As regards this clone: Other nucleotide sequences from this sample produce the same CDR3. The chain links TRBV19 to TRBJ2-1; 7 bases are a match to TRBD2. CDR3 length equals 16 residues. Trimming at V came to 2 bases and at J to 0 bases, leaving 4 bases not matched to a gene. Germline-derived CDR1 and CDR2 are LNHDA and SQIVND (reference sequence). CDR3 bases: TGTGCCAGTAGTATATCTTCGGGAGGCTCCTACAATGAGCAGTTCTTC. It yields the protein CASSISSGGSYNEQFF.

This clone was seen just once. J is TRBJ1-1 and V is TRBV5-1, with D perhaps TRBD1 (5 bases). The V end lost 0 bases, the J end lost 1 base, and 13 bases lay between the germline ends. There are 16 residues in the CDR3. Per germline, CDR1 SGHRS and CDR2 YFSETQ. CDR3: CASSLAVGVSNTEAFF. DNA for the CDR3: TGCGCCAGCAGCTTGGCGGTAGGGGTCTCGAACACTGAAGCTTTCTTT.

CDR3 bases: TGTGCCAGGTCTCGAGCCTGCGGTGGCTACACCTTC. Encoded protein: CARSRACGGYTF. The chain couples TRBV19 to TRBJ1-2; D gene uncertain. The CDR3 extends over 12 amino acids. Germline V lookup: CDR1 LNHDA, CDR2 SQIVND (reference sequence). Trimming shortened V by 9 bases and J by 7 bases, and 15 bases separated the two germline ends.

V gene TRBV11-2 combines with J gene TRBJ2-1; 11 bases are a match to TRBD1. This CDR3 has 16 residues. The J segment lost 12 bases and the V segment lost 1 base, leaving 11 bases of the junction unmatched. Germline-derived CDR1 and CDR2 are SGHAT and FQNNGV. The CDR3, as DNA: TGTGCCAGCAGCTTAGCATCACGGGACAGGGGGTCGGGGCAGTTCTTC. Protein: CASSLASRDRGSGQFF.

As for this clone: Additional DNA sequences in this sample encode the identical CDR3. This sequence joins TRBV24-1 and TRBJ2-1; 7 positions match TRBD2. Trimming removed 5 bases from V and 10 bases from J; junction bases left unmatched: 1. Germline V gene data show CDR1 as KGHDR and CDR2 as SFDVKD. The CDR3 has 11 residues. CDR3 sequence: CATSAGGEQFF. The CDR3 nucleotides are TGTGCCACCAGTGCGGGAGGCGAGCAGTTCTTC.

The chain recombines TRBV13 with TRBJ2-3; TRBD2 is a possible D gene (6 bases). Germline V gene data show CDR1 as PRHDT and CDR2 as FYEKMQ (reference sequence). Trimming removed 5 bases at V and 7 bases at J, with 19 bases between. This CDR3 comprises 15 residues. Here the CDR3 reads CASSPRDALGNTQYF. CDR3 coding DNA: TGTGCCAGCAGCCCGCGGGACGCCCTAGGAAATACGCAGTATTTT.

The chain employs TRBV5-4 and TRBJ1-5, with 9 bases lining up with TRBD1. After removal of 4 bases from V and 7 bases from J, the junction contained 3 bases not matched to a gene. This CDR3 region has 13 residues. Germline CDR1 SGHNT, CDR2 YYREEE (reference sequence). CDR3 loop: CASSPDRGQPQHF. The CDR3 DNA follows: TGTGCCAGCAGCCCGGACAGGGGCCAGCCCCAGCATTTT.

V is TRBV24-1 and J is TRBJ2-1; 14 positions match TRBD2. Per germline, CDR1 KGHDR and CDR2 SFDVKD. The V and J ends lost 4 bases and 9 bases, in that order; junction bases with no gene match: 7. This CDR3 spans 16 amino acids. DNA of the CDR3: TGTGCCACCAGTGACCACGGACTAGCGGGGGGCGTTGAGCAGTTCTTC. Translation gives CATSDHGLAGGVEQFF.

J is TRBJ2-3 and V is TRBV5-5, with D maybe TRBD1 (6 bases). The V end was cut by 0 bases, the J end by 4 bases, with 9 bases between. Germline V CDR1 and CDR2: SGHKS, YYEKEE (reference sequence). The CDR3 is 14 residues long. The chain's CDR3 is CASSLDRVADTQYF. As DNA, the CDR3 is TGTGCCAGCAGCTTGGACAGGGTAGCAGATACGCAGTATTTT.

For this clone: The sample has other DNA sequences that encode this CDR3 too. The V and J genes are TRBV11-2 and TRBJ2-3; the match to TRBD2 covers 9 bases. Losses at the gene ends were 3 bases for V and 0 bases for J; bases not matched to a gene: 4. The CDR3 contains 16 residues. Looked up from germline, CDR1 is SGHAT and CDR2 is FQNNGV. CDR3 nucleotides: TGTGCCAGCAGCTTTCTAACTAGCGGGAGCACAGATACGCAGTATTTT. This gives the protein CASSFLTSGSTDTQYF.

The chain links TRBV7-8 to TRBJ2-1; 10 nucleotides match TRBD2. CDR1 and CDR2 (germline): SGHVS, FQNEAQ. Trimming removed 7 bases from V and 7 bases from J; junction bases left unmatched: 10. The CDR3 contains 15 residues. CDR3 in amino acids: CASTVGLAASNEQFF. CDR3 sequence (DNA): TGTGCCAGCACCGTAGGACTAGCGGCATCAAATGAGCAGTTCTTC.

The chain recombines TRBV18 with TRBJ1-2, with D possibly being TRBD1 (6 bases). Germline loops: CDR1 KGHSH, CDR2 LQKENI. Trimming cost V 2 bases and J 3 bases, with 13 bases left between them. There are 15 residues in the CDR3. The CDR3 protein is CASSPRFGQHYGYTF. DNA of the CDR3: TGTGCCAGCTCACCAAGGTTCGGACAGCACTATGGCTACACCTTC.

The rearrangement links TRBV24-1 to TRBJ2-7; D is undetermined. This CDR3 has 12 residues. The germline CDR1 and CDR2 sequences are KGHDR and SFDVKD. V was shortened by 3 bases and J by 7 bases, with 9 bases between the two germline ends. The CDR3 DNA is TGTGCCACCAGTGATGTTTACGGGGAGCAGTACTTC. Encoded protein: CATSDVYGEQYF.

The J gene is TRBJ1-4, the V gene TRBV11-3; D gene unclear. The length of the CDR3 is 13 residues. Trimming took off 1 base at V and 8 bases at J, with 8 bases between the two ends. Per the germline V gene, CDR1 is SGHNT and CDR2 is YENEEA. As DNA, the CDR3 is TGTGCCAGCAGCTTAGGAGGCTTAGAAAAACTGTTTTTT. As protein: CASSLGGLEKLFF.

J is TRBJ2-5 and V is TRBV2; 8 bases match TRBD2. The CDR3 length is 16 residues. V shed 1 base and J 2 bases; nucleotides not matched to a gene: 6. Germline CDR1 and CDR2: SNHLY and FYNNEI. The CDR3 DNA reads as TGTGCCAGCAGTGAAGTTCAGCGGGGGAATCAAGAGACCCAGTACTTC. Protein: CASSEVQRGNQETQYF.

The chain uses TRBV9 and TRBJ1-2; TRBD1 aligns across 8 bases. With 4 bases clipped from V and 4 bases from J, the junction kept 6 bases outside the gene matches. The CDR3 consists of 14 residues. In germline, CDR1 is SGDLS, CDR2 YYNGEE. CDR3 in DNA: TGTGCCAGCAGCCACGGACAGGGAAGCTATGGCTACACCTTC. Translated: CASSHGQGSYGYTF.

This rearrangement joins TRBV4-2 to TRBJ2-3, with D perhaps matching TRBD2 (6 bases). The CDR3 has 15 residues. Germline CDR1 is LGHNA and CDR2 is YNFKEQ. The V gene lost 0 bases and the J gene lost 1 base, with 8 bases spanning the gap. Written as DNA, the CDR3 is TGTGCCAGCAGCCAAGATGAGCGGGGCACAGATACGCAGTATTTT. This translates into CASSQDERGTDTQYF.

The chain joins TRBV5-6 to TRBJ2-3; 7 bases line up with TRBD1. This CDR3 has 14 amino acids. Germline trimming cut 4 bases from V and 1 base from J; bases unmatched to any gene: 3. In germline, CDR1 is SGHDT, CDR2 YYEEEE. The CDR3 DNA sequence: TGTGCCAGCAGCATAACAGGGGGCACAGATACGCAGTATTTT. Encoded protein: CASSITGGTDTQYF.

The CDR3, as DNA: TGTGCCAGTACCAGGGTGCCCACAGATACGCAGTATTTT. Translation gives CASTRVPTDTQYF. V is TRBV3-1 (or the pseudogene TRBV3-2) and J is TRBJ2-3, with TRBD1 as a possible D gene (5 bases). Germline lookup yields CDR1 LGHDT and CDR2 YNNKEL (reference sequence). Trimming left V 9 bases short and J 2 bases short, with 12 bases between. CDR3 length: 13 residues.